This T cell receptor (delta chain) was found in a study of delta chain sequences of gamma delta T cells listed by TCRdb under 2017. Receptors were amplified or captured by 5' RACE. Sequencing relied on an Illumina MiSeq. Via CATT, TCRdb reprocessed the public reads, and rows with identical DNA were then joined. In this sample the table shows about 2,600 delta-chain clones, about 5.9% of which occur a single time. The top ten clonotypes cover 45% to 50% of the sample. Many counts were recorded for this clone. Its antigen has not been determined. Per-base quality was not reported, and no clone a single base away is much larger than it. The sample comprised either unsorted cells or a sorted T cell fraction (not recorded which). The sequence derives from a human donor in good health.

The encoded CDR3 is CACDEINGAHKLTDKLIF. The sequence in DNA is TGTGCCTGTGACGAAATAAATGGGGCCCACAAACTAACCGATAAACTCATCTTT. In this chain, TRDV2 is recombined with TRDJ1, and the D gene may be TRDD1, 6 bases matching. V is pared back by 3 bases and J by 2 bases, with 24 bases lying between the germline termini. Its CDR3 holds 18 amino acids, cysteine through phenylalanine. Only CDR3 DNA is held: 54 bases, read in frame from base 1. CDR1 and CDR2, per the germline V gene, are GEAIGNYY and EKD.